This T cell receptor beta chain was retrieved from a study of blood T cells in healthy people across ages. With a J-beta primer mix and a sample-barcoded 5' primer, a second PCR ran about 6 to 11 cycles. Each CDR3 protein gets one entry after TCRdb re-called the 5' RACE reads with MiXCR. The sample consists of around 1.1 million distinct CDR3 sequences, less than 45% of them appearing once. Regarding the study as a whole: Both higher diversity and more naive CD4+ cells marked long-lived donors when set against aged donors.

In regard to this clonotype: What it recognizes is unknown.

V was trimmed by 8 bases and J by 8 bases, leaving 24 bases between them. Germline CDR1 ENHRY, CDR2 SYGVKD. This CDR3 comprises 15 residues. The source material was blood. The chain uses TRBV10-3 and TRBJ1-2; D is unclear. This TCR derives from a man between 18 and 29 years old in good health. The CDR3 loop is CAIGHNGEGGRGYTF. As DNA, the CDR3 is TGTGCCATCGGCCATAACGGCGAGGGAGGAAGAGGCTACACCTTC.